This T cell receptor beta chain appears in the sequencing data of a study of blood T cell repertoires in COVID-19. For the study at large: PBMCs, B-cell-depleted T cells, or T cells were the source of the cDNA or gDNA that made up the material.

Assay: immunoSEQ multiplex PCR; the TCRdb copy retains only in-frame clones and omits some. The sample has about 200,000 clones; 82% are singletons. Material: peripheral blood. The TCR originated in a woman older than 75 with COVID-19, enrolled during active disease.

The CDR3 loop reads CASSQGGGGSSYNSPLHF. The CDR3, as DNA: TGTGCCAGCAGCCAAGGAGGGGGGGGGAGCTCCTATAATTCACCCCTCCACTTT. The rearrangement uses TRBV3-1 (or the pseudogene TRBV3-2) and TRBJ1-6, with D perhaps matching TRBD1 (6 bases). Germline-derived CDR1 and CDR2 are LGHDT and YNNKEL (reference sequence). Trimming left V 1 base short and J 0 bases short, with 13 bases between. The CDR3 length is 18 residues.